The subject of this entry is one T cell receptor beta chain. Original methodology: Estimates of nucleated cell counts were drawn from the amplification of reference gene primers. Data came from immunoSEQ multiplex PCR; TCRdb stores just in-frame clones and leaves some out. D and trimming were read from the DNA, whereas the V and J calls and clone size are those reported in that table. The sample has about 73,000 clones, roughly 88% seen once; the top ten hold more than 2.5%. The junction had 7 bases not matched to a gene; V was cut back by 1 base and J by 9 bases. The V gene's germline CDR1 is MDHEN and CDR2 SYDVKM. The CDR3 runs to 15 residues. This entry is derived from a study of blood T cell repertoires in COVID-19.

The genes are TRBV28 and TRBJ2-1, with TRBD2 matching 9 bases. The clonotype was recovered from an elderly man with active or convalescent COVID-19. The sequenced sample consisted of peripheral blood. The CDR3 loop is CASSLSTAGGGEQFF. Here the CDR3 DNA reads TGTGCCAGCAGTTTATCCACGGCGGGAGGGGGTGAGCAGTTCTTC.